The source of this T cell receptor beta chain is a study of radiation and T cells in renal cell carcinoma. At the level of the study: Nephrectomy followed 15 Gy stereotactic body radiation by 4 weeks. Regarding the study as a whole: Top tumor clonotypes rose in blood 2 weeks post-radiation, then contracted.

Germline V CDR1 and CDR2: LGHNA, YNFKEQ. The V end lost 0 bases, the J end lost 8 bases, and 11 bases lay between the germline ends. This CDR3 spans 14 amino acids. The time point here: blood 2 weeks post-SBRT. Treatment defined: 15 Gy SBRT to primary tumor, nephrectomy 4 weeks later. On this clone: Its antigen is still unknown.

Repertoires were generated with immunoSEQ multiplex PCR, while TCRdb's copy carries only in-frame clones and drops some. In the table there are some 150,000 clones, roughly 90% of which are singletons. J is TRBJ2-1 and V is TRBV4-2; D remains ambiguous. The source was blood, collected from a patient whose treatment included radiotherapy and nephrectomy. This TCR derives from a woman in her 50s with renal cell carcinoma. The DNA of the CDR3 is TGTGCCAGCAGCCAAGATCGGTTTTTCTATGAGCAGTTCTTC. Protein product: CASSQDRFFYEQFF.